The 21 T cell receptor beta chains listed next were all sequenced from one sample in a study of PD-1 blockade in classical Hodgkin lymphoma. Autologous stem cell transplantation was followed by relapse in every patient, and brentuximab vedotin exposure varied. TCRdb's copy holds only in-frame clones and misses some; the assay was immunoSEQ multiplex PCR. The table records roughly 140,000 clones, about 78% of them present only once. The sequenced sample was peripheral blood mononuclear cells (PBMCs), obtained before the second cycle of nivolumab. These receptors were obtained from a human donor with classical Hodgkin lymphoma.

This clone was counted a single time. J is TRBJ2-3 and V is TRBV6-6; D is ambiguous. In germline, CDR1 is MNHNY, CDR2 SVGAGI (reference sequence). V lost 8 bases, J lost 0 bases, and 18 bases lay in between. The CDR3 sequence is 16 residues long. The CDR3 sequence: CASSRRLAASTDTQYF. CDR3 coding DNA: TGTGCCAGCTCACGGAGATTAGCAGCTAGCACAGATACGCAGTATTTT.

The CDR3 reads CASYRVVYEQYF. CDR3 nucleotide sequence: TGTGCCAGCTACAGGGTTGTCTACGAGCAGTACTTC. The rearrangement links TRBV6-5 to TRBJ2-7; weak D call: TRBD1 (6 bases). The CDR3 sequence is 12 residues long. V shed 8 bases and J shed 3 bases, with 11 bases lying between them. Germline V lookup: CDR1 MNHEY, CDR2 SVGAGI.

The chain employs TRBV5-8 and TRBJ1-2, with 8 nucleotides matching TRBD1. The germline V gene encodes CDR1 SGHTS and CDR2 YDEGEE. The junction had 7 bases not matched to a gene; V was cut back by 4 bases and J by 2 bases. The CDR3 is 15 residues long. In DNA form, the CDR3 reads TGTGCCAGCAGCCGTACCTGGACAGGGAACTATGGCTACACCTTC. It specifies CASSRTWTGNYGYTF.

The rearrangement uses TRBV6-1 and TRBJ2-1, with TRBD2 matching 12 bases. From germline, CDR1 is MNHNS and CDR2 SASEGT. The V and J ends lost 4 bases and 0 bases, in that order; junction bases with no gene match: 1. The CDR3 sequence is 16 residues long. The CDR3 loop reads CASSATSGSSYNEQFF. DNA for the CDR3: TGTGCCAGCAGTGCGACTAGCGGGAGCTCCTACAATGAGCAGTTCTTC.

The chain couples TRBV11-3 to TRBJ2-7; 8 bases match TRBD2. The CDR3 loop spans 16 amino acids. Germline CDR1 is SGHNT and CDR2 is YENEEA. The V gene end was trimmed by 5 bases and the J gene end by 2 bases; junction bases not matched to a gene: 11. CDR3 amino acids: CASSPRAGGRPYEQYF. The CDR3 coding sequence is TGTGCCAGCAGCCCCCGGGCTGGCGGGAGGCCCTACGAGCAGTACTTC.

V and J are TRBV2 and TRBJ2-7; TRBD2 might be the D (6 bases). The CDR3 has 13 amino acids. CDR1 and CDR2 (germline): SNHLY, FYNNEI. The germline V and J ends were trimmed by 6 bases and 0 bases, with 9 bases remaining between them. CDR3 in DNA: TGTGCCAGCAGAGGAGGGGTCTCCTACGAGCAGTACTTC. Its protein product is CASRGGVSYEQYF.

This clone turned up a few times. CDR3 amino acids: CASSEQLVGGQKAFF. The CDR3, as DNA: TGTGCCAGCAGTGAACAACTGGTGGGGGGACAGAAAGCTTTCTTT. The chain has TRBV2 and TRBJ1-1, with 7 bases that match TRBD1. V trimming: 2 bases; J trimming: 9 bases; junction bases outside the gene matches: 12. Germline V gene sequence: CDR1 SNHLY, CDR2 FYNNEI. This CDR3 is built from 15 residues.

The CDR3 nucleotides read TGTGCCAGCAGTGACCCGTGGGGGCCTAGCACAGATACGCAGTATTTT. Translation: CASSDPWGPSTDTQYF. The chain employs TRBV25-1 and TRBJ2-3; D possibly corresponds to TRBD1 (6 bases). This CDR3 is built from 16 residues. From germline, CDR1 is MGHDK and CDR2 SYGVNS. V lost 3 bases and J lost 0, with 13 bases in between.

The chain has TRBV30 and TRBJ2-3; 10 bases agree with TRBD1. The V and J ends lost 3 bases and 4 bases, in that order; junction bases with no gene match: 7. The CDR3 consists of 15 residues. Germline V CDR1 and CDR2: GTSNPN, SVGIG (reference sequence). The CDR3, as DNA: TGTGCCTGGAGCTACCGGGACAGGGGCGCAGATACGCAGTATTTT. Its protein product is CAWSYRDRGADTQYF.

The chain is built from TRBV7-8 and TRBJ1-1; TRBD1 aligns across 8 bases. Unmatched junction bases numbered 6, after V lost 6 bases and J lost 0 bases. The CDR3 has 15 residues. Germline CDR1 reads SGHVS; CDR2 reads FQNEAQ. The DNA for the CDR3 is TGTGCCAGCAGGACCCCGGGACAGGTGAACACTGAAGCTTTCTTT. Amino acids: CASRTPGQVNTEAFF.

The chain couples TRBV5-4 to TRBJ1-2; D might be TRBD1 (5 bases). The CDR3 runs to 14 residues. V gave up 1 base and J gave up 5 bases, with 12 bases separating them. Germline V gene sequence: CDR1 SGHNT, CDR2 YYREEE (reference sequence). The CDR3 reads CASSLQGFSYGYTF. The CDR3 DNA reads TGTGCCAGCAGCTTGCAGGGTTTCTCTTATGGCTACACCTTC.

This chain links TRBV21-1 with TRBJ2-5; TRBD1 is taken as the D call from the table, unchecked against the DNA. TRBV21-1 is a documented pseudogene. The length of the CDR3 is 14 residues. The CDR3 sequence: CASSARTGEETQYF. In nucleotides, the CDR3 is TGTGCCAGCAGCGCTCGGACAGGAGAAGAGACCCAGTACTTC.

The chain joins TRBV29-1 to TRBJ1-4; unclear D gene. Deletions cut 5 bases from V and 8 bases from J, with 12 bases between. Germline lookup yields CDR1 SQVTM and CDR2 ANQGSEA. The CDR3 consists of 12 residues. The CDR3 DNA reads as TGCAGCGTTACTCAAATTGGGGAAAAACTGTTTTTT. It specifies CSVTQIGEKLFF.

This clone appeared a few times. The chain recombines TRBV9 with TRBJ1-2; 7 positions agree with TRBD1. Losses at the gene ends were 0 bases for V and 3 bases for J; bases not matched to a gene: 11. In germline, CDR1 is SGDLS, CDR2 YYNGEE. The CDR3 sequence is 17 residues long. CDR3 nucleotides: TGTGCCAGCAGCGTAGATTGGACAGGCCGGGGTGACTATGGCTACACCTTC. Protein: CASSVDWTGRGDYGYTF.

The V call is TRBV27, the J call TRBJ2-7, with 7 bases lining up with TRBD1. The CDR3 runs 14 residues. Trimming took 5 bases from V and 0 from J; bases not matched to a gene: 4. Germline values: CDR1 MNHEY, CDR2 SMNVEV (reference sequence). The CDR3 spells CASSPRTGSYEQYF. The CDR3, as DNA: TGTGCCAGCAGTCCTAGGACAGGCTCCTACGAGCAGTACTTC.

The chain has TRBV28 and TRBJ2-7; a possible D gene is TRBD2 (7 bases). This CDR3 contains 12 residues. Trimming pared 8 bases from V and 6 bases from J, leaving 14 bases between. CDR1 is MDHEN and CDR2 is SYDVKM in the germline V gene. The CDR3 bases are TGTGCCAGCGCGAGGGGGGGCTTCGAGCAGTACTTC. This translates into CASARGGFEQYF.

This sequence joins TRBV7-9 and TRBJ1-1, with D hard to call. The V gene's germline CDR1 is SEHNR and CDR2 FQNEAQ (reference sequence). The CDR3 is 12 residues long. V lost 4 bases and J 6 bases, leaving 9 bases between the germline ends. CDR3 sequence: CASSSLSAEAFF. For the CDR3, the DNA is TGTGCCAGCAGCTCCCTTTCCGCTGAAGCTTTCTTT.

This chain joins TRBV7-9 and TRBJ2-1; 11 bases match TRBD1. There are 14 residues in the CDR3. From germline, CDR1 is SEHNR and CDR2 FQNEAQ (reference sequence). Unmatched junction bases numbered 5, after V lost 8 bases and J lost 5 bases. The CDR3 nucleotides read TGTGCCAGCGGAGGACAGGGGGCTCACAATGAGCAGTTCTTC. This sequence encodes CASGGQGAHNEQFF.

V and J are TRBV12-5 and TRBJ2-5; D might be TRBD1 (6 bases). The CDR3 totals 14 residues. Germline loops: CDR1 LGHNT, CDR2 FRNRAP. V was pared by 4 bases and J by 2 bases, with 11 bases between. CDR3 protein: CASGSQGSQETQYF. The CDR3 DNA follows: TGTGCTAGTGGTTCACAGGGTTCGCAAGAGACCCAGTACTTC. Looking up the rest from reference TRBV12-5 and TRBJ2-5 gives the full variable domain: DARVTQTPRHKVTEMGQEVTMRCQPILGHNTVFWYRQTMMQGLELLAYFRNRAPLDDSGMPKDRFSAEMPDATLATLKIQPSEPRDSAVYFCASGSQGSQETQYFGPGTRLLVL.

This clone came up once. The V gene is TRBV2, the J gene TRBJ1-1, with 7 bases lining up with TRBD1. Germline CDR1 is SNHLY and CDR2 is FYNNEI. The CDR3 covers 14 residues. V trimming: 3 bases; J trimming: 5 bases; junction bases outside the gene matches: 6. DNA for the CDR3: TGTGCCAGCAGTGAGGCGACAGGGTGGACTGAAGCTTTCTTT. Translating it yields CASSEATGWTEAFF.

This sequence joins TRBV7-6 and TRBJ2-1, with D possibly TRBD2 on 6 matching bases. This CDR3 spans 17 amino acids. CDR1 is SGHVS, CDR2 FNYEAQ, per germline. Trimming took off 1 base at V and 0 bases at J, with 13 bases between the two ends. The CDR3 protein is CASSLVTGLNSYNEQFF. In DNA, the CDR3 is TGTGCCAGCAGCTTAGTCACGGGACTGAACTCCTACAATGAGCAGTTCTTC.